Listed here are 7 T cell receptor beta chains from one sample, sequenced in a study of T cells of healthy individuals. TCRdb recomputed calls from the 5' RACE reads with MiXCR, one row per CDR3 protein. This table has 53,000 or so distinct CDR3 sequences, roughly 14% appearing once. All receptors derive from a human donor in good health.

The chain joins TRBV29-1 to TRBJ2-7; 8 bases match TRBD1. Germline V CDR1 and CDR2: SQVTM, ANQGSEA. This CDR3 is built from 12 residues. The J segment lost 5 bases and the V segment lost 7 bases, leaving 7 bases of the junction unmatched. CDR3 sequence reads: CSAGDRQHEQYF. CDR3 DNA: TGCAGCGCCGGGGACAGGCAGCACGAGCAGTACTTC.

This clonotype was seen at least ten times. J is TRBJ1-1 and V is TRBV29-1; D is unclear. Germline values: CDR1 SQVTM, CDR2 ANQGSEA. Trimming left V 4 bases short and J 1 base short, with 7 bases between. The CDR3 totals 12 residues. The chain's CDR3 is CSVGEWNTEAFF. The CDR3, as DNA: TGCAGCGTTGGGGAATGGAACACTGAAGCTTTCTTT.

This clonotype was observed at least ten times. In DNA, the CDR3 is TGTGCCAGCAGCCTCCGGCGGGGGTATGGCTACACCTTC. Protein: CASSLRRGYGYTF. This rearrangement joins TRBV7-2 to TRBJ1-2, with D possibly matching TRBD1 (5 bases). The CDR3 is 13 residues long. Germline V gene sequence: CDR1 SGHTA, CDR2 FQGNSA. Trimming removed 5 bases at V and 5 bases at J, with 12 bases between.

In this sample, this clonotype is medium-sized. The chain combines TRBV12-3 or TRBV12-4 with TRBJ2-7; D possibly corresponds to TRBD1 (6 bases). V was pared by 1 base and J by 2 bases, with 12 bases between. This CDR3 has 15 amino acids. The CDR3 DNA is TGTGCCAGCAGTTTAGTCCAGGGGATACCCTACGAGCAGTACTTC. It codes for CASSLVQGIPYEQYF.

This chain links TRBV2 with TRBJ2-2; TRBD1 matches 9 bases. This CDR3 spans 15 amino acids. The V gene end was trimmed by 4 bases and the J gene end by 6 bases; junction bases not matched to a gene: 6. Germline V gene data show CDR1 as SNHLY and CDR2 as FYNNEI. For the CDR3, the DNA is TGTGCCAGCAGTGCGAACAGGGGGCGGGCCGGGGAGCTGTTTTTT. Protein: CASSANRGRAGELFF.

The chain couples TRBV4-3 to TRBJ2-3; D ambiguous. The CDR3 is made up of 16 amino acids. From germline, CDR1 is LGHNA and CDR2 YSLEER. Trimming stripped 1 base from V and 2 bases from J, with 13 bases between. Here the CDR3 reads CASSQVLKGSTDTQYF. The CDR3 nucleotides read TGCGCCAGCAGCCAAGTTCTAAAGGGATCCACAGATACGCAGTATTTT.

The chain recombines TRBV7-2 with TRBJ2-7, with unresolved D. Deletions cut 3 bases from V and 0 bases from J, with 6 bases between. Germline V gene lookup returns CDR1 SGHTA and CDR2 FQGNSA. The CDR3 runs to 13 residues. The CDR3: CASSFRISYEQYF. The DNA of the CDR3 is TGTGCCAGCAGCTTTAGGATCTCCTACGAGCAGTACTTC.